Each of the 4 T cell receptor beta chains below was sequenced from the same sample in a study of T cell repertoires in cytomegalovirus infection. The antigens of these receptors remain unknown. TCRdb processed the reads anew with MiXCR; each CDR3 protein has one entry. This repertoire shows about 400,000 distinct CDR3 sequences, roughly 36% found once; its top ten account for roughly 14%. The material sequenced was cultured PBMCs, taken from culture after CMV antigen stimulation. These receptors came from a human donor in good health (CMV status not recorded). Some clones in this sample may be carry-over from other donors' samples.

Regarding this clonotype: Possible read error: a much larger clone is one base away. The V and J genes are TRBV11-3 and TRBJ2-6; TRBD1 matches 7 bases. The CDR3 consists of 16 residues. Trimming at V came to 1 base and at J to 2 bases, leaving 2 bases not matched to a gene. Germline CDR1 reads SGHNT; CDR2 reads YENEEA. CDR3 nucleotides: TGTGCCAGCAGCTTAGTTCAGGGGGCTGGGGCCAACGTCCTGACTTTC. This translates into CASSLVQGAGANVLTF.

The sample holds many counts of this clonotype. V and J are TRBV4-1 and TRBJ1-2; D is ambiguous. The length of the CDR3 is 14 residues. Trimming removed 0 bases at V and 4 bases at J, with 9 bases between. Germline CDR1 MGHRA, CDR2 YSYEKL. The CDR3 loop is CASSQDRPAYGYTF. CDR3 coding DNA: TGCGCCAGCAGCCAAGATAGGCCGGCCTATGGCTACACCTTC.

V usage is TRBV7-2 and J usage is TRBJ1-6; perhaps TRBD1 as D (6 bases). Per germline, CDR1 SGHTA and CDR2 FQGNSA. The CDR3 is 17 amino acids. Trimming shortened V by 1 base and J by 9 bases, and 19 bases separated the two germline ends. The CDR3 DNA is TGTGCCAGCAGCTTAGGTTCAGGGGCCAATATAGGTTCACCCCTCCACTTT. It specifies CASSLGSGANIGSPLHF.

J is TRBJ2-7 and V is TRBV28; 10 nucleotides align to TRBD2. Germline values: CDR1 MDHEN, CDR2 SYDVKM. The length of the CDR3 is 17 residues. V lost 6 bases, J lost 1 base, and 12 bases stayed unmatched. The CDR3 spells CASSLHTLAGWSYEQYF. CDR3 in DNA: TGTGCCAGCAGCTTGCATACACTAGCGGGATGGTCCTACGAGCAGTACTTC. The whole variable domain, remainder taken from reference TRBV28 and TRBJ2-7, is DVKVTQSSRYLVKRTGEKVFLECVQDMDHENMFWYRQDPGLGLRLIYFSYDVKMKEKGDIPEGYSVSREKKERFSLILESASTNQTSMYLCASSLHTLAGWSYEQYFGPGTRLTVT.